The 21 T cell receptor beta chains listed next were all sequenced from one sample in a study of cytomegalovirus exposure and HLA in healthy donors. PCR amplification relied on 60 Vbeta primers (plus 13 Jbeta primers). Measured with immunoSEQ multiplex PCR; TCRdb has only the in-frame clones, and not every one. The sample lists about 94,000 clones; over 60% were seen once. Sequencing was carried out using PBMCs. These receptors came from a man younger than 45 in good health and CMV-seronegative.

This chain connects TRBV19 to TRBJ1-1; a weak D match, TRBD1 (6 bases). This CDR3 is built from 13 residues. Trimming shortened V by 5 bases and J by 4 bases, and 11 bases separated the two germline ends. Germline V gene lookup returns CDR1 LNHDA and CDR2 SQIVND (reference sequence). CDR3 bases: TGTGCCAGTAGTCAGAACAGGGTCACTGAAGCTTTCTTT. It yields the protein CASSQNRVTEAFF.

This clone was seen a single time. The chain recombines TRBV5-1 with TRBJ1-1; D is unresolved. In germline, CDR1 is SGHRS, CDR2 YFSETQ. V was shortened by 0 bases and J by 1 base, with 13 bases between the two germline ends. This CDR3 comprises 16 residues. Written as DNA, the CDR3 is TGCGCCAGCAGCTTGGGCCGGGAGGGCTCGAACACTGAAGCTTTCTTT. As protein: CASSLGREGSNTEAFF.

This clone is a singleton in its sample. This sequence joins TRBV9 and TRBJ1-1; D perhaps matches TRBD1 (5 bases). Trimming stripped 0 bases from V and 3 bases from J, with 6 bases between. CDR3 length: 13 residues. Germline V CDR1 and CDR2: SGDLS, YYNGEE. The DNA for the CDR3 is TGTGCCAGCAGCGTAGAGGGGTACACTGAAGCTTTCTTT. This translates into CASSVEGYTEAFF.

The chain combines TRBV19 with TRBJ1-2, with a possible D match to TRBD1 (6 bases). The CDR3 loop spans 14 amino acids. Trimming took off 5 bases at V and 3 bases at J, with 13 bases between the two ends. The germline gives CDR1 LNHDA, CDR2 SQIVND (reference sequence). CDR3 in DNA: TGTGCCAGTAGTCCCCGGACAGATGACTATGGCTACACCTTC. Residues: CASSPRTDDYGYTF.

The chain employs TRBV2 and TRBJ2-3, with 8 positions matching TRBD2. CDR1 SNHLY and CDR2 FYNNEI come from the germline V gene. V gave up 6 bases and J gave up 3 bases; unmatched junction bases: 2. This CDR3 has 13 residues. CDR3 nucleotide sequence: TGTGCCAGCAGAGCGGGGGCTACAGATACGCAGTATTTT. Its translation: CASRAGATDTQYF.

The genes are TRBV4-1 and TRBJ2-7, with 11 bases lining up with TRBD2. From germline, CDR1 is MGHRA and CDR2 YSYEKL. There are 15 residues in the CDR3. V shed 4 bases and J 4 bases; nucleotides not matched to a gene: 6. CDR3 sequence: CASSRGLADQYEQYF. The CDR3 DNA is TGCGCCAGCAGCCGGGGACTAGCGGACCAGTACGAGCAGTACTTC.

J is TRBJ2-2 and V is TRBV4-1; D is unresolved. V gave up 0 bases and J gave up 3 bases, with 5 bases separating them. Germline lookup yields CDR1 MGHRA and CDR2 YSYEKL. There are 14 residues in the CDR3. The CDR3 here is CASSQDQYTGELFF. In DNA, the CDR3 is TGCGCCAGCAGCCAAGATCAGTACACCGGGGAGCTGTTTTTT.

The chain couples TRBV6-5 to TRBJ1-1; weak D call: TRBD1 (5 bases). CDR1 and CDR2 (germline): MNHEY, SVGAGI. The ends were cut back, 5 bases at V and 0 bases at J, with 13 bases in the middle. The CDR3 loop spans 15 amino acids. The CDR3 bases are TGTGCCAGCAGTCTACGGGGGGGATTGAACACTGAAGCTTTCTTT. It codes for CASSLRGGLNTEAFF.

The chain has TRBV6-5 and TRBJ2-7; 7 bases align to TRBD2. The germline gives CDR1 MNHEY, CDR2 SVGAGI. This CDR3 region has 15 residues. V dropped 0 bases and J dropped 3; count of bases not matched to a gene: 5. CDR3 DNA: TGTGCCAGCAGTTACTCCTTGGCGGGAGTCTACGAGCAGTACTTC. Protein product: CASSYSLAGVYEQYF.

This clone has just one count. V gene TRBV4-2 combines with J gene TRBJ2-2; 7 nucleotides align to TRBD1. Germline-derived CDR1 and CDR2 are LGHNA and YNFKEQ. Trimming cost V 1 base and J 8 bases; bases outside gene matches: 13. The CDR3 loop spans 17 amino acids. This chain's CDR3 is CASSQALGTAMEGELFF. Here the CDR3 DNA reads TGTGCCAGCAGCCAAGCCTTAGGGACAGCGATGGAAGGGGAGCTGTTTTTT.

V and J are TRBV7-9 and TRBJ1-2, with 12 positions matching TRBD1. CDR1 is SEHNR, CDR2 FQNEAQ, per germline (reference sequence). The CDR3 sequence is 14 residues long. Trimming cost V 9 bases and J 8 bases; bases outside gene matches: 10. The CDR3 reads CASDPGQGAGGYTF. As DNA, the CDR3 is TGTGCCAGTGACCCGGGACAGGGGGCGGGAGGCTACACCTTC.

DNA of the CDR3: TGTGCCAGCAGCTTCGGACAAAACCAAGAGACCCAGTACTTC. It codes for CASSFGQNQETQYF. The V call is TRBV11-2, the J call TRBJ2-5; the D gene is possibly TRBD1 (5 bases). The CDR3 contains 14 residues. Germline CDR1 reads SGHAT; CDR2 reads FQNNGV. V dropped 3 bases and J dropped 0 bases, with 8 bases sitting between them.

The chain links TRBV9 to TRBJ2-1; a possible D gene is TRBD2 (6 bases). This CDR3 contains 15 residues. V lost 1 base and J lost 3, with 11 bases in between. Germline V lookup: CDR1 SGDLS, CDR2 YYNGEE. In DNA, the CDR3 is TGTGCCAGCAGCGTACGGGACTCGGACTACAATGAGCAGTTCTTC. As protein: CASSVRDSDYNEQFF.

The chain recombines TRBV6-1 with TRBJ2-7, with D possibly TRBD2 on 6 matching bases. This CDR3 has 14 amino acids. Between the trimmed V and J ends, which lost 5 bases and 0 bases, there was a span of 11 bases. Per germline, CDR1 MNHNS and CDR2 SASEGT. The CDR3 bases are TGTGCCAGCAGTCGGGACTTAACCTCCTACGAGCAGTACTTC. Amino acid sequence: CASSRDLTSYEQYF.

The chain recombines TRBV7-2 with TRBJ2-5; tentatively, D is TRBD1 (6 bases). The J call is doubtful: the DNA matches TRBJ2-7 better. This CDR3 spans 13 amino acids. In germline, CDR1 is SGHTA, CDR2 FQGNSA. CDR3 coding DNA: TGTGCCAGCAGCCCGGACAGCCAGTACGAGCAGTACTTC. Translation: CASSPDSQYEQYF.

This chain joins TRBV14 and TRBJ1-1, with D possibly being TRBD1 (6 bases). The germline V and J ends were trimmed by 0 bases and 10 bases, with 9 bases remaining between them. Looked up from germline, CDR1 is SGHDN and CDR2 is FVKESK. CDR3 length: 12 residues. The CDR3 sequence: CASSQETGVAFF. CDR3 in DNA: TGTGCCAGCAGCCAAGAGACAGGTGTAGCTTTCTTT.

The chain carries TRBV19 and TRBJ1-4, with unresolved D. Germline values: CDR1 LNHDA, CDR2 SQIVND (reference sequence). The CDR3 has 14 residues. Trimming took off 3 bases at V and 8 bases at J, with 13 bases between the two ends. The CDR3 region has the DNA TGTGCCAGTAGTATGCGCGGAACGAGAGAAAAACTGTTTTTT. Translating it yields CASSMRGTREKLFF.

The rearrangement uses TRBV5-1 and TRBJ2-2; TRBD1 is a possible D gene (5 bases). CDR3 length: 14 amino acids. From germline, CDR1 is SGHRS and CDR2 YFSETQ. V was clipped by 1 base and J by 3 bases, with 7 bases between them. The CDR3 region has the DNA TGCGCCAGCAGCTTGCAGGGCGACACCGGGGAGCTGTTTTTT. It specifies CASSLQGDTGELFF.

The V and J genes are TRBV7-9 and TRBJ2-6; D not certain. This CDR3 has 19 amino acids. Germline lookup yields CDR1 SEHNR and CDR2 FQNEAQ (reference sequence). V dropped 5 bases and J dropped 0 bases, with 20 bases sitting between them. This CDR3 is CASSPISIQTVSGANVLTF. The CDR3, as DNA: TGTGCCAGCAGCCCCATATCCATCCAAACAGTCTCTGGGGCCAACGTCCTGACTTTC.

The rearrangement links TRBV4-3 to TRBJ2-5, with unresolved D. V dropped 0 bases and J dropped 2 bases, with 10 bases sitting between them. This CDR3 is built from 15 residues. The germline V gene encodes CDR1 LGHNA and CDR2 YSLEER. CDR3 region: CASSQDLAGQETQYF. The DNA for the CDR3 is TGCGCCAGCAGCCAAGATCTCGCAGGTCAAGAGACCCAGTACTTC.

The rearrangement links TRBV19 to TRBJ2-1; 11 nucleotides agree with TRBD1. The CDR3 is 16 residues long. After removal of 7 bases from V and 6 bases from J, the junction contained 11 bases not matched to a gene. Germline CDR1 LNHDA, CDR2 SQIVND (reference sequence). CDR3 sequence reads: CASNPSGTGGTNEQFF. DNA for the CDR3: TGTGCCAGTAACCCCTCCGGGACAGGGGGGACCAATGAGCAGTTCTTC.